The 18 T cell receptor beta chains below come from one sample, sequenced in a study of immune evolution from preneoplasia to lung adenocarcinoma. TCRdb keeps only in-frame clones here, not all; method: immunoSEQ multiplex PCR. The sample includes several thousand clones, approximately 75% of them seen just once. The sample taken for sequencing was FFPE adjacent normal lung tissue. The receptors here all came from a person between 60 and 80 years old with lung adenocarcinoma.

The J gene is TRBJ1-2, the V gene TRBV29-1; D perhaps matches TRBD1 (6 bases). The V gene lost 6 bases and the J gene lost 4 bases, with 12 bases spanning the gap. CDR1 is SQVTM, CDR2 ANQGSEA, per germline. The length of the CDR3 is 12 residues. The CDR3 loop is CSVEGGPYGYTF. The CDR3 DNA reads TGCAGCGTAGAGGGGGGGCCCTATGGCTACACCTTC.

This chain links TRBV2 with TRBJ2-4; no firm D call. The germline V gene encodes CDR1 SNHLY and CDR2 FYNNEI. Trimming removed 2 bases at V and 8 bases at J, with 16 bases between. There are 15 residues in the CDR3. The CDR3 nucleotides read TGTGCCAGCAGTGAATTGGTGGGTTTTGGGGACATTCAGTACTTC. It codes for CASSELVGFGDIQYF.

This sequence joins TRBV11-2 and TRBJ2-7; D remains ambiguous. Trimming took off 1 base at V and 11 bases at J, with 12 bases between the two ends. Germline CDR1 and CDR2: SGHAT and FQNNGV. This CDR3 contains 12 residues. This chain's CDR3 is CASSLVGLSEYF. Here the CDR3 DNA reads TGTGCCAGCAGCTTAGTGGGTCTCTCTGAGTACTTC.

This chain links TRBV6-1 with TRBJ1-2, with no clear D. The CDR3 has 14 residues. Germline CDR1 reads MNHNS; CDR2 reads SASEGT. V was cut by 5 bases and J by 4 bases, with 14 bases left in between. For the CDR3, the DNA is TGTGCCAGCAGTCCAGGCAGAAGGTCCTATGGCTACACCTTC. Residues: CASSPGRRSYGYTF.

This clone has more than one count but fewer than ten. The chain combines TRBV21-1 with TRBJ1-1; TRBD1 was called by the table and not checked on the DNA. TRBV21-1 is flagged as a pseudogene. CDR3 length equals 16 residues. The CDR3 coding sequence is TGTGCCAGCAGCAAAAAGGTGACAGCCCTGAGGTCTGAAGCTTTCTTT. This translates into CASSKKVTALRSEAFF.

The V call is TRBV4-1, the J call TRBJ2-4, with 10 bases matching TRBD2. Per germline, CDR1 MGHRA and CDR2 YSYEKL. The CDR3 has 21 residues. V lost 4 bases to trimming and J lost 0 bases; unmatched junction nucleotides: 18. The CDR3 nucleotides are TGCGCCAGCAGCCCCGTTAGAGTTGGAGCGGGGGGGACTCTAGCCAAAAACATTCAGTACTTC. Translated, it gives CASSPVRVGAGGTLAKNIQYF.

This sequence joins TRBV4-1 and TRBJ2-3; D could derive from TRBD1 or TRBD2 (5 bases each). CDR1 is MGHRA and CDR2 is YSYEKL in the germline V gene. The CDR3 is 15 residues long. V lost 0 bases and J lost 4, with 11 bases in between. CDR3 in amino acids: CASSQELGVPDTQYF. The CDR3 coding sequence is TGCGCCAGCAGCCAAGAGTTGGGGGTCCCAGATACGCAGTATTTT.

This clone showed up just once. The chain combines TRBV27 with TRBJ2-7; TRBD1 matches 9 bases. Germline CDR1 MNHEY, CDR2 SMNVEV (reference sequence). With 4 bases clipped from V and 2 bases from J, the junction kept 6 bases outside the gene matches. The CDR3 loop spans 15 amino acids. This CDR3 is CASSSGTGITYEQYF. Written as DNA, the CDR3 is TGTGCCAGCAGTTCCGGGACAGGGATCACCTACGAGCAGTACTTC.

V is TRBV29-1 and J is TRBJ1-1; no definite D call. From germline, CDR1 is SQVTM and CDR2 ANQGSEA. The CDR3 extends over 13 amino acids. V lost 6 bases to trimming and J lost 5 bases, with 16 bases between them. In DNA, the CDR3 is TGCAGCGTCGCACCGGGATTGGGGACTGAAGCTTTCTTT. This translates into CSVAPGLGTEAFF.

This clone was counted a few times. The CDR3 spells CSVRQGADQPQHF. CDR3 DNA: TGCAGCGTTCGACAGGGGGCCGATCAGCCCCAGCATTTT. This chain links TRBV29-1 with TRBJ1-5; 10 nucleotides align to TRBD1. Per germline, CDR1 SQVTM and CDR2 ANQGSEA. The V and J ends lost 5 bases and 5 bases, in that order; junction bases with no gene match: 3. The CDR3 covers 13 residues.

This clone occurred a few times. V usage is TRBV7-8 and J usage is TRBJ1-6; 7 nucleotides match TRBD1. Germline V gives CDR1 SGHVS, CDR2 FQNEAQ. The CDR3 contains 13 residues. V dropped 5 bases and J dropped 15; count of bases not matched to a gene: 10. The CDR3 DNA reads as TGTGCCAGCAGCCGAGGGGACAGACGTTTCCTCCACTTT. This codes for CASSRGDRRFLHF.

The chain employs TRBV5-1 and TRBJ2-7, with no clear D. The ends were cut back, 1 base at V and 5 bases at J, with 4 bases in the middle. Germline CDR1 reads SGHRS; CDR2 reads YFSETQ. CDR3 length: 11 amino acids. The CDR3 spells CASSLFHEQYF. The CDR3 region has the DNA TGCGCCAGCAGCTTGTTCCACGAGCAGTACTTC.

The chain combines TRBV6-4 with TRBJ2-3, with TRBD1 matching over 8 bases. Unmatched junction bases numbered 5, after V lost 6 bases and J lost 3 bases. Germline CDR1 is MRHNA and CDR2 is SNTAGT. The length of the CDR3 is 14 residues. The CDR3: CASSKTGVTDTQYF. CDR3 coding DNA: TGTGCCAGCAGCAAGACAGGGGTAACAGATACGCAGTATTTT.

The chain joins TRBV29-1 to TRBJ1-2; 11 positions match TRBD1. J gave up 8 bases and V 1 base, and 0 bases lay outside the gene matches. Germline loops: CDR1 SQVTM, CDR2 ANQGSEA. This CDR3 region has 12 residues. The CDR3 region is CSVEGTGGGYTF. Written as DNA, the CDR3 is TGCAGCGTTGAAGGGACAGGGGGCGGCTACACCTTC.

J is TRBJ2-5 and V is TRBV30; a possible D gene is TRBD1 (5 bases). Trimming removed 0 bases at V and 5 bases at J, with 10 bases between. CDR1 and CDR2 (germline): GTSNPN, SVGIG (reference sequence). This CDR3 is built from 13 residues. CDR3 sequence (DNA): TGTGCCTGGAGTGTAGGTACAGGCGAGACCCAGTACTTC. Translated, it gives CAWSVGTGETQYF.

This clone was detected only once. This rearrangement joins TRBV5-6 to TRBJ2-7, with D possibly matching TRBD1 (5 bases). V gave up 6 bases and J gave up 0 bases, with 7 bases separating them. Germline V lookup: CDR1 SGHDT, CDR2 YYEEEE. The length of the CDR3 is 12 residues. The CDR3 nucleotides are TGTGCCAGCACCCAGGGCTCCTACGAGCAGTACTTC. This encodes CASTQGSYEQYF.

The V call is TRBV4-1, the J call TRBJ1-5; D not certain. V lost 0 bases to trimming and J lost 0 bases, with 12 bases between them. Germline lookup yields CDR1 MGHRA and CDR2 YSYEKL. This CDR3 comprises 17 residues. CDR3 in amino acids: CASSQDRGLISNQPQHF. The CDR3 coding sequence is TGCGCCAGCAGCCAAGATCGCGGATTGATTAGCAATCAGCCCCAGCATTTT.

The chain has TRBV6-5 and TRBJ2-1, with 8 positions matching TRBD2. The CDR3 is 14 residues long. J lost 7 bases, V lost 5 bases, and 7 bases had no gene match. CDR1 and CDR2 from the germline V gene are MNHEY and SVGAGI. CDR3 coding DNA: TGTGCCAGCAGTACCACCGGGGGGGCAAATGAGCAGTTCTTC. The encoded protein is CASSTTGGANEQFF.